This entry features one TCR beta chain sequence. TCRdb's table, derived via immunoSEQ multiplex PCR, lists solely in-frame clones and lacks some. The sample lists over 80,000 clones; approximately 90% were seen once. The data stem from a study of T cell responses to AZD1222 COVID-19 vaccine. This clonotype was obtained from an adult who received the AZD1222 COVID-19 vaccine. The material was peripheral blood, obtained 28 days after the second AZD1222 dose.

The CDR3 DNA follows: TGTGCCACGTCAAACAGGGCCCCCACTGAAGCTTTCTTT. It translates to CATSNRAPTEAFF. The chain has TRBV19 and TRBJ1-1; D might be TRBD1 (6 bases). The CDR3 contains 13 residues. The germline V gene encodes CDR1 LNHDA and CDR2 SQIVND (reference sequence). V was cut by 10 bases and J by 4 bases, with 16 bases left in between.